The next 32 T cell receptor beta chains were all read from a single sample in a study of control samples from healthy donors and cancer patients. Profiled with immunoSEQ multiplex PCR; TCRdb holds only in-frame clones, not every one. In the table there are 150,000 to 200,000 clones, roughly 90% of which are singletons. Input material: blood. Source of these receptors: a man under 40 in good health.

The rearrangement uses TRBV10-3 and TRBJ1-3, with D unclear. V gave up 8 bases and J gave up 5 bases, with 16 bases separating them. The CDR3 length is 14 residues. Per the germline V gene, CDR1 is ENHRY and CDR2 is SYGVKD. In DNA form, the CDR3 reads TGTGCCATCCGGCAGGTCGGCGCGAGAAACACCATATATTTT. This encodes CAIRQVGARNTIYF.

This clone was observed a handful of times. The chain combines TRBV29-1 with TRBJ2-1, with unresolved D. The CDR3 spans 12 residues. The V end lost 0 bases, the J end lost 6 bases, and 6 bases lay between the germline ends. Germline loops: CDR1 SQVTM, CDR2 ANQGSEA. The DNA for the CDR3 is TGCAGCGTTGAAGATCGCTTCAATGAGCAGTTCTTC. Translated: CSVEDRFNEQFF.

This clone was counted only a few times. Here the CDR3 DNA reads TGTGCCAGCCGACAGTCCTACGAGCAGTACTTC. Amino acid sequence: CASRQSYEQYF. The chain employs TRBV6-6 and TRBJ2-7; D is perhaps TRBD1 (5 bases). CDR3 length: 11 amino acids. V lost 8 bases and J 1 base, leaving 6 bases between the germline ends. CDR1 is MNHNY, CDR2 SVGAGI, per germline (reference sequence).

This chain connects TRBV11-1 to TRBJ1-1, with D unresolved. CDR3 length equals 13 residues. Trimming removed 1 base at V and 5 bases at J, with 8 bases between. Germline CDR1 SGHAT, CDR2 FQDESV (reference sequence). The CDR3 DNA follows: TGTGCCAGCAGCTTAGGTCGCGGGACTGAAGCTTTCTTT. It translates to CASSLGRGTEAFF.

This clone appeared a few times. The rearrangement links TRBV30 to TRBJ1-2, with 7 bases fitting TRBD1. The J segment lost 13 bases and the V segment lost 4 bases, leaving 12 bases of the junction unmatched. Germline-derived CDR1 and CDR2 are GTSNPN and SVGIG (reference sequence). The CDR3 loop spans 12 amino acids. The CDR3 sequence is CAWNREGTVSTF. Here the CDR3 DNA reads TGTGCCTGGAATAGAGAGGGGACAGTAAGCACCTTC.

The J gene is TRBJ1-5, the V gene TRBV5-6; D is unclear. The V gene's germline CDR1 is SGHDT and CDR2 YYEEEE. Trimming left V 2 bases short and J 0 bases short, with 6 bases between. CDR3 length: 14 residues. The DNA of the CDR3 is TGTGCCAGCAGCTTCGGCATTAGCAATCAGCCCCAGCATTTT. This sequence encodes CASSFGISNQPQHF.

The chain has TRBV13 and TRBJ1-5; D is possibly TRBD1 (5 bases). The CDR3 spans 14 residues. Per germline, CDR1 PRHDT and CDR2 FYEKMQ (reference sequence). Trimming removed 0 bases from V and 4 bases from J, with 7 bases in between. The CDR3 nucleotides are TGTGCCAGCAGCTTAGGGTCAGGGAATCAGCCCCAGCATTTT. Translation: CASSLGSGNQPQHF.

The V and J genes are TRBV19 and TRBJ1-6; D ambiguous. This CDR3 spans 13 amino acids. Germline V gene sequence: CDR1 LNHDA, CDR2 SQIVND (reference sequence). V was trimmed by 8 bases and J by 4 bases, leaving 9 bases between them. The CDR3 DNA sequence: TGTGCCAGTTCCCGGCAGTATAATTCACCCCTCCACTTT. It specifies CASSRQYNSPLHF.

The chain combines TRBV18 with TRBJ2-1, with TRBD2 as a possible D gene (5 bases). Trimming removed 2 bases at V and 9 bases at J, with 8 bases between. The CDR3 has 12 residues. CDR1 is KGHSH, CDR2 LQKENI, per germline. CDR3 nucleotide sequence: TGTGCCAGCTCACCAACCAGCGGTGAGCAGTTCTTC. Translating gives CASSPTSGEQFF.

The chain links TRBV15 to TRBJ1-4, with D perhaps TRBD1 (6 bases). The CDR3 consists of 12 residues. Germline CDR1 reads LNHNV; CDR2 reads YYDKDF (reference sequence). V was cut by 5 bases and J by 7 bases, with 8 bases left in between. The CDR3 bases are TGTGCCACCAGCCTACAGGGTGAAAAACTGTTTTTT. Translation: CATSLQGEKLFF.

This chain connects TRBV25-1 to TRBJ2-7; D is unresolved. V lost 3 bases, J lost 3 bases, and 6 bases lay in between. Germline V gene lookup returns CDR1 MGHDK and CDR2 SYGVNS. CDR3 length equals 12 residues. CDR3 DNA sequence: TGTGCCAGCAGTGACGAGTTCTACGAGCAGTACTTC. It translates to CASSDEFYEQYF.

V gene TRBV5-4 combines with J gene TRBJ2-5; D perhaps matches TRBD2 (5 bases). The CDR3 totals 17 residues. Trimming cost V 4 bases and J 2 bases, with 21 bases left between them. Germline V CDR1 and CDR2: SGHNT, YYREEE (reference sequence). This CDR3 reads CASSPRSSFGGQETQYF. CDR3 DNA: TGTGCCAGCAGCCCTCGGTCAAGTTTCGGCGGGCAAGAGACCCAGTACTTC.

This chain links TRBV5-1 with TRBJ2-5; D unresolved. This CDR3 has 14 amino acids. Germline CDR1 reads SGHRS; CDR2 reads YFSETQ. V lost 0 bases, J lost 3 bases, and 9 bases lay in between. The CDR3 sequence is CASSLGYSEETQYF. CDR3 sequence (DNA): TGCGCCAGCAGCTTGGGGTACTCCGAAGAGACCCAGTACTTC.

This clone rates as medium-sized. The chain has TRBV6-1 and TRBJ1-2; a possible D gene is TRBD1 (6 bases). Germline V gene sequence: CDR1 MNHNS, CDR2 SASEGT. CDR3 length: 13 amino acids. V was shortened by 3 bases and J by 4 bases, with 9 bases between the two germline ends. CDR3 bases: TGTGCCAGCAGTGACCCAGGGGCCTATGGCTACACCTTC. Translating it yields CASSDPGAYGYTF.

The gene calls are TRBV28 and TRBJ2-1; D unresolved. Trimming left V 6 bases short and J 7 bases short, with 10 bases between. This CDR3 is built from 12 residues. Looked up from germline, CDR1 is MDHEN and CDR2 is SYDVKM. CDR3 sequence reads: CASSISRNEQFF. CDR3 DNA sequence: TGTGCCAGCAGCATCAGCAGGAATGAGCAGTTCTTC.

The CDR3 DNA reads TGTGCCAGCAGTTTAGGGACTATGAACACCGGGGAGCTGTTTTTT. It yields the protein CASSLGTMNTGELFF. The rearrangement links TRBV28 to TRBJ2-2, with 7 bases lining up with TRBD2. V shed 2 bases and J 1 base; nucleotides not matched to a gene: 1. Germline V gene data show CDR1 as MDHEN and CDR2 as SYDVKM. The CDR3 loop spans 15 amino acids.

The chain combines TRBV28 with TRBJ1-2, with 10 bases fitting TRBD1. The CDR3 is 14 amino acids. Germline V gene data show CDR1 as MDHEN and CDR2 as SYDVKM. After removal of 5 bases from V and 7 bases from J, the junction contained 7 bases not matched to a gene. CDR3 nucleotides: TGTGCCAGCAGTCCCCCGACAGGGGGCGCTGGCTACACCTTC. Translating it yields CASSPPTGGAGYTF.

The rearrangement links TRBV28 to TRBJ1-5, with 8 bases lining up with TRBD1. Trimming removed 8 bases from V and 9 bases from J; junction bases left unmatched: 12. In germline, CDR1 is MDHEN, CDR2 SYDVKM. The CDR3 spans 14 residues. The CDR3 coding sequence is TGTGCCAGCTGTCCCGGACAGGGATGGGGGCCCCAGCATTTT. Encoded protein: CASCPGQGWGPQHF.

The chain joins TRBV6-6 to TRBJ1-1; D unresolved. The V end was cut by 4 bases, the J end by 0 bases, with 6 bases between. CDR3 length: 13 residues. The V gene's germline CDR1 is MNHNY and CDR2 SVGAGI (reference sequence). The CDR3: CASSSLMNTEAFF. CDR3 nucleotides: TGTGCCAGCAGTTCTCTCATGAACACTGAAGCTTTCTTT.

CDR3 sequence reads: CASSLRDRGKDGYTF. In DNA, the CDR3 is TGTGCCAGCAGCCTCCGGGACAGGGGAAAGGACGGCTACACCTTC. V is TRBV7-9 and J is TRBJ1-2; 10 bases match TRBD1. The junction had 11 bases not matched to a gene; V was cut back by 5 bases and J by 8 bases. Germline CDR1 SEHNR, CDR2 FQNEAQ (reference sequence). The CDR3 is made up of 15 amino acids.

V usage is TRBV6-5 and J usage is TRBJ1-6; the match to TRBD1 covers 8 bases. This CDR3 is built from 15 residues. V lost 5 bases to trimming and J lost 9 bases; unmatched junction nucleotides: 9. Germline CDR1 and CDR2: MNHEY and SVGAGI. The CDR3 DNA follows: TGTGCCAGCAGTCCTTGGACAGGGAAAAGTTCACCCCTCCACTTT. Protein: CASSPWTGKSSPLHF.

The CDR3 nucleotides are TGTGCCACCAGTGACCTGACCGGGACTAGCTCCTACAATGAGCAGTTCTTC. This encodes CATSDLTGTSSYNEQFF. The chain has TRBV24-1 and TRBJ2-1; TRBD2 agrees at 8 bases. J gave up 0 bases and V 4 bases, and 7 bases lay outside the gene matches. This CDR3 comprises 17 residues. CDR1 is KGHDR and CDR2 is SFDVKD in the germline V gene.

The chain joins TRBV11-1 to TRBJ2-7, with D possibly matching TRBD1 (6 bases). Trimming removed 2 bases from V and 3 bases from J, with 17 bases in between. In germline, CDR1 is SGHAT, CDR2 FQDESV (reference sequence). The CDR3 runs 16 residues. DNA for the CDR3: TGTGCCAGCAGCTTATCACCAAGGGACAAATACTACGAGCAGTACTTC. This sequence encodes CASSLSPRDKYYEQYF.

J is TRBJ1-2 and V is TRBV19; 7 nucleotides line up with TRBD1. This CDR3 region has 12 residues. The J segment lost 2 bases and the V segment lost 6 bases, leaving 0 bases of the junction unmatched. Germline CDR1 reads LNHDA; CDR2 reads SQIVND (reference sequence). CDR3 protein: CASRGQNYGYTF. The CDR3 DNA sequence: TGTGCCAGTAGGGGACAGAACTATGGCTACACCTTC. The full variable domain, its missing parts supplied by reference TRBV19 and TRBJ1-2, is DGGITQSPKYLFRKEGQNVTLSCEQNLNHDAMYWYRQDPGQGLRLIYYSQIVNDFQKGDIAEGYSVSREKKESFPLTVTSAQKNPTAFYLCASRGQNYGYTFGSGTRLTVV.

The chain employs TRBV13 and TRBJ2-7; D is undetermined. The V gene lost 3 bases and the J gene lost 3 bases, with 18 bases spanning the gap. The CDR3 extends over 16 amino acids. Germline V gene lookup returns CDR1 PRHDT and CDR2 FYEKMQ (reference sequence). Here the CDR3 reads CASSFNPRTLFYEQYF. In nucleotides, the CDR3 is TGTGCCAGCAGCTTCAACCCAAGGACCTTATTCTACGAGCAGTACTTC.

The chain employs TRBV24-1 and TRBJ2-2; 12 bases are shared with TRBD2. In germline, CDR1 is KGHDR, CDR2 SFDVKD. This CDR3 is built from 16 residues. V lost 8 bases to trimming and J lost 0 bases; unmatched junction nucleotides: 3. The DNA for the CDR3 is TGTGCCACCATGACTAGCGGGAGTCCGAACACCGGGGAGCTGTTTTTT. Translated, it gives CATMTSGSPNTGELFF.

The rearrangement links TRBV5-1 to TRBJ2-7; D ambiguous. Germline V gene data show CDR1 as SGHRS and CDR2 as YFSETQ. V lost 2 bases to trimming and J lost 5 bases, with 14 bases between them. The CDR3 runs 14 residues. The CDR3 here is CASSFKVFGDEQYF. The CDR3 bases are TGCGCCAGCAGCTTCAAGGTTTTTGGCGACGAGCAGTACTTC.

This clone was detected once. This chain connects TRBV9 to TRBJ2-2; a possible D gene is TRBD1 (6 bases). This CDR3 has 14 residues. The germline V gene encodes CDR1 SGDLS and CDR2 YYNGEE. Trimming pared 5 bases from V and 6 bases from J, leaving 14 bases between. The chain's CDR3 is CASSSTGPAGELFF. The CDR3 coding sequence is TGTGCCAGCAGTTCTACAGGGCCGGCCGGGGAGCTGTTTTTT.

This clone was seen a single time. The DNA of the CDR3 is TGCGCCAGCAGCCAAGGAGGCACCCCCTTCTCTGAAGCTTTCTTT. It encodes CASSQGGTPFSEAFF. The chain recombines TRBV4-3 with TRBJ1-1; D is unresolved. The V gene's germline CDR1 is LGHNA and CDR2 YSLEER. CDR3 length equals 15 residues. V lost 1 base to trimming and J lost 6 bases, with 15 bases between them.

This clone was counted a few times. The V gene is TRBV4-2, the J gene TRBJ1-6; D perhaps matches TRBD1 (6 bases). Trimming shortened V by 4 bases and J by 5 bases, and 18 bases separated the two germline ends. The length of the CDR3 is 17 residues. The V gene's germline CDR1 is LGHNA and CDR2 YNFKEQ. For the CDR3, the DNA is TGTGCCAGCAGCCCGCGTGGTCAGGGGCAACATAATTCACCCCTCCACTTT. Protein product: CASSPRGQGQHNSPLHF.

The chain couples TRBV19 to TRBJ2-7, with 8 bases lining up with TRBD1. From germline, CDR1 is LNHDA and CDR2 SQIVND (reference sequence). The CDR3 totals 14 residues. V trimming: 3 bases; J trimming: 3 bases; junction bases outside the gene matches: 4. The CDR3 DNA follows: TGTGCCAGTAGTATGGGGGGACAGGACTACGAGCAGTACTTC. It codes for CASSMGGQDYEQYF.

The chain uses TRBV3-1 (or the pseudogene TRBV3-2) and TRBJ2-1, with 14 nucleotides matching TRBD2. CDR3 length: 18 residues. V trimming: 0 bases; J trimming: 8 bases; junction bases outside the gene matches: 9. Looked up from germline, CDR1 is LGHDT and CDR2 is YNNKEL (reference sequence). The CDR3 sequence: CASSQEGRGTSGSHEQFF. For the CDR3, the DNA is TGTGCCAGCAGCCAAGAGGGGAGGGGGACTAGCGGGAGCCATGAGCAGTTCTTC.